This T cell receptor (beta chain) was identified in a study of human T cells and chemical hapten exposure. This clonotype was seen many times. TCRdb fed the 5' RACE reads into MiXCR, producing one record per CDR3 protein. Here the sample spans about 140,000 distinct CDR3 sequences, 3.5% to 5% being singletons. Looked up from germline, CDR1 is LGHNA and CDR2 is YSLEER. Trimming left V 0 bases short and J 7 bases short, with 10 bases between. The CDR3 spans 13 residues. The study extracted total RNA from unfractionated whole blood. This TCR was recovered from a female donor in good health. This chain joins TRBV4-3 and TRBJ2-7; D gene ambiguous. The CDR3 region has the DNA TGCGCCAGCAGCCAAGATCTGTTCTTGGAGCAGTACTTC. Translated, it gives CASSQDLFLEQYF.